This TCR beta chain was captured by sequencing in a study of cytomegalovirus exposure and HLA in healthy donors. Findings and limits, study-wide: In a later analysis, TCR beta V- and J-gene trimming was associated with a missense DCLRE1C variant. A later analysis found that most CMV-associated TCR beta chains appeared HLA-restricted. Most of the TCR beta V segments (in an earlier analysis) were productive either about 87% or about 30% of the time. CMV serostatus was the sole immune exposure data available.

V gave up 0 bases and J gave up 6 bases, with 20 bases separating them. This CDR3 has 17 amino acids. Germline CDR1 and CDR2: LNHDA and SQIVND (reference sequence). Comment on this clone: Its antigen is unidentified.

Both 60 Vbeta primers and 13 Jbeta primers went into the PCR. Repertoires were generated with immunoSEQ multiplex PCR, while TCRdb's copy carries only in-frame clones and drops some. The profile covers fewer than 200,000 clones, with roughly 82% appearing a single time and about 10% taken by the ten largest. The clonotype comes from a man aged 50 to 59 in good health and CMV-seropositive. Sequenced: PBMCs. The chain has TRBV19 and TRBJ1-2, with D possibly matching TRBD1 (6 bases). In DNA, the CDR3 is TGTGCCAGTAGTATAGACGGACAGCCTGCCTCCCGGGATGGCTACACCTTC. Its protein product is CASSIDGQPASRDGYTF.